This T cell receptor (beta chain) was documented in a study of spatial heterogeneity in lung cancer. Study-level results: At resection, ubiquitous expanded tumor TCRs appeared in blood more than at follow-up.

Time point reported: sample taken at primary tumor resection. Concerning this clonotype: Its matching antigen is unknown.

TCRdb re-analysed the 5' RACE reads in MiXCR, keeping a single row per CDR3 protein. The sample lists more than 45,000 distinct CDR3 sequences; approximately 5% were seen once. The germline gives CDR1 SGHVS, CDR2 FNYEAQ. The trim removed 3 bases at V and 4 bases at J, leaving 5 bases unmatched. The CDR3 contains 15 residues. The sequencing used PBMCs, collected at surgery. The source of this sequence is a male donor with early-stage non-small cell lung cancer. This sequence joins TRBV7-6 and TRBJ2-3; 9 nucleotides agree with TRBD1. The CDR3 reads CASSFSTGGPDTQYF. CDR3 bases: TGTGCCAGCAGCTTTTCAACAGGGGGCCCAGATACGCAGTATTTT. The full variable domain, in which reference TRBV7-6 and TRBJ2-3 provide the parts outside the CDR3, is GAGVSQSPRYKVTKRGQDVALRCDPISGHVSLYWYRQALGQGPEFLTYFNYEAQQDKSGLPNDRFSAERPEGSISTLTIQRTEQRDSAMYRCASSFSTGGPDTQYFGPGTRLTVL.